The T cell receptor (beta chain) described here comes from a study of T-cell memory formation after mild COVID-19. Study summary: Largely donor-specific sequence clusters came from a couple of donors.

V lost 0 bases to trimming and J lost 0 bases, with 12 bases between them. Germline loops: CDR1 ENHRY, CDR2 SYGVKD. The CDR3 sequence is 17 residues long. This clonotype was recorded at least ten times. Its target is unknown. Whole-study findings and limits: Among CD4+ contracting clones, most were CM and EM, and CD8+ ones EMRA. Some clones that responded turned up in pre-infection memory, which suggests that cross-reactive memory joined in.

Barcoded TCR alpha and TCR beta cDNA libraries with UMIs came from 5'RACE using constant-segment primers. One entry per CDR3 protein results from TCRdb running MiXCR on the 5' RACE reads. The data show 580,000 or so distinct CDR3 sequences, roughly a sixth seen once. The chain is built from TRBV10-3 and TRBJ2-1; D may be TRBD2 (6 bases). This receptor was identified in an adult woman who had mild COVID-19 (a few samples of this study predate the infection). Cell type and time point are not known. The material sequenced was PBMCs or a T cell subset sorted from them (not recorded which). The chain's CDR3 is CAISESSGVRSYNEQFF. Here the CDR3 DNA reads TGTGCCATCAGTGAGTCTAGCGGAGTTCGCTCCTACAATGAGCAGTTCTTC.